This TCR beta chain was sequenced for a study of chemoradiotherapy in HPV16-positive cancers. TCRdb keeps only in-frame clones here, not all; method: immunoSEQ multiplex PCR. The sample holds tens of thousands of clones, 80% seen once. Comments on this clone: Its antigen remains unidentified.

This CDR3 region has 15 residues. Germline trimming cut 4 bases from V and 2 bases from J; bases unmatched to any gene: 8. The germline gives CDR1 SGHTA, CDR2 FQGNSA. Findings and limits, study-wide: The functional HPV-specific definition rests on just two HPV16-positive patients.

V is TRBV7-2 and J is TRBJ2-7; 7 bases fit TRBD1. The sequence was obtained from a human donor with HPV-associated anogenital cancer. Here the sequenced sample was blood, taken from a patient who underwent chemoradiotherapy. The CDR3 here is CASSSRTGETYEQYF. CDR3 DNA: TGTGCCAGCAGCTCTAGGACAGGCGAGACCTACGAGCAGTACTTC.